Following are 13 T cell receptor beta chains from one sample sequenced in a study of shared clonotypes between healthy human individuals. Naive CD8 cells comprised CD45RO-negative, CCR7-positively selected cells, excluding terminally differentiated effector memory CD45RA+ cells. Here immunoSEQ multiplex PCR was the method, and the copy in TCRdb shows in-frame clones only, minus some. The data hold about 2 million clones, with roughly 95% observed a single time. What was sequenced was naive CD8+ T cells sorted from blood. The source is a man aged 18 to 29 in good health.

V gene TRBV7-2 combines with J gene TRBJ2-7; no reliable D call. The CDR3 consists of 13 residues. V lost 5 bases and J 4 bases, leaving 12 bases between the germline ends. CDR1 SGHTA and CDR2 FQGNSA come from the germline V gene. The CDR3 loop reads CASSLWTFYEQYF. The CDR3 region has the DNA TGTGCCAGCAGCCTTTGGACCTTTTACGAGCAGTACTTC. Full variable domain (rest looked up from reference TRBV7-2 and TRBJ2-7): GAGVSQSPSNKVTEKGKDVELRCDPISGHTALYWYRQSLGQGLEFLIYFQGNSAPDKSGLPSDRFSAERTGGSVSTLTIQRTQQEDSAVYLCASSLWTFYEQYFGPGTRLTVT.

The CDR3 coding sequence is TGTGCCTGGAGAGACAGTGCTGAGCCTCCAAGGGCTTTCTTT. Residues: CAWRDSAEPPRAFF. The genes are TRBV30 and TRBJ1-1, with TRBD1 as a possible D gene (5 bases). CDR3 length equals 14 residues. Trimming took 3 bases from V and 11 from J, leaving 22 bases between them. Germline V gives CDR1 GTSNPN, CDR2 SVGIG (reference sequence).

The genes are TRBV4-3 and TRBJ1-2; D is unresolved. Deletions cut 3 bases from V and 8 bases from J, with 10 bases between. Germline V gene lookup returns CDR1 LGHNA and CDR2 YSLEER. This CDR3 spans 12 amino acids. This CDR3 reads CASSHGAGGYTF. The CDR3 DNA reads TGCGCCAGCAGCCACGGAGCGGGGGGCTACACCTTC.

In its sample, this clone was seen once. The rearrangement links TRBV10-3 to TRBJ2-3, with D hard to call. The V gene's germline CDR1 is ENHRY and CDR2 SYGVKD. CDR3 length: 16 amino acids. V lost 7 bases to trimming and J lost 4 bases, with 21 bases between them. This chain's CDR3 is CAITASRTTSADTQYF. In nucleotides, the CDR3 is TGTGCCATCACAGCATCAAGGACCACCTCGGCAGATACGCAGTATTTT.

This chain links TRBV28 with TRBJ2-7, with D possibly called TRBD1 or TRBD2 (5 bases each). Germline CDR1 MDHEN, CDR2 SYDVKM. Trimming pared 5 bases from V and 0 bases from J, leaving 20 bases between. The CDR3 is made up of 17 amino acids. The CDR3 loop reads CASSPSGAPRSSYEQYF. CDR3 nucleotide sequence: TGTGCCAGCAGTCCGTCCGGGGCACCTAGGAGCTCCTACGAGCAGTACTTC.

This clone was counted a few times. The chain combines TRBV25-1 with TRBJ1-1, with D hard to call. Per the germline V gene, CDR1 is MGHDK and CDR2 is SYGVNS. The CDR3 totals 15 residues. V lost 4 bases, J lost 1 base, and 13 bases lay in between. The CDR3 bases are TGTGCCAGCAGTGCTAATTGGGCGGGGAACACTGAAGCTTTCTTT. Protein product: CASSANWAGNTEAFF.

This chain connects TRBV28 to TRBJ2-7, with D possibly matching TRBD1 (5 bases). The germline V and J ends were trimmed by 6 bases and 0 bases, with 12 bases remaining between them. The CDR3 length is 14 residues. The germline V gene has CDR1 MDHEN and CDR2 SYDVKM. The DNA of the CDR3 is TGTGCCAGCAGCCAAACCGACAGCTCCTACGAGCAGTACTTC. It translates to CASSQTDSSYEQYF.

V gene TRBV7-6 combines with J gene TRBJ2-7, with D perhaps TRBD2 (6 bases). The CDR3 runs to 14 residues. Between the trimmed V and J ends, which lost 5 bases and 4 bases, there was a span of 15 bases. CDR1 and CDR2 (germline): SGHVS, FNYEAQ. The chain's CDR3 is CASSPGVGEYEQYF. The CDR3 coding sequence is TGTGCCAGCAGCCCGGGGGTAGGGGAGTACGAGCAGTACTTC. The full variable domain, rest sourced from reference TRBV7-6 and TRBJ2-7, is GAGVSQSPRYKVTKRGQDVALRCDPISGHVSLYWYRQALGQGPEFLTYFNYEAQQDKSGLPNDRFSAERPEGSISTLTIQRTEQRDSAMYRCASSPGVGEYEQYFGPGTRLTVT.

The chain joins TRBV10-3 to TRBJ2-3, with 14 bases lining up with TRBD2. The V gene's germline CDR1 is ENHRY and CDR2 SYGVKD. V gave up 9 bases and J gave up 5 bases; unmatched junction bases: 4. The CDR3 totals 14 residues. In DNA form, the CDR3 reads TGTGCCATGGGACTAGCGGGAGCAGAAGATACGCAGTATTTT. Protein product: CAMGLAGAEDTQYF.

The CDR3 DNA sequence: TGTGCCAGCAGTTTCTGGACTAGCGGTACAGATACGCAGTATTTT. It translates to CASSFWTSGTDTQYF. The rearrangement links TRBV6-6 to TRBJ2-3; 10 bases are shared with TRBD2. CDR3 length: 15 amino acids. CDR1 and CDR2 (germline): MNHNY, SVGAGI (reference sequence). J gave up 3 bases and V 4 bases, and 4 bases lay outside the gene matches.

The chain joins TRBV4-1 to TRBJ2-7; D is possibly TRBD1 (6 bases). Between the trimmed V and J ends, which lost 3 bases and 0 bases, there was a span of 12 bases. Looked up from germline, CDR1 is MGHRA and CDR2 is YSYEKL. The CDR3 runs to 15 residues. CDR3 residues: CASSHRQDPSYEQYF. The CDR3 DNA is TGCGCCAGCAGCCATCGACAGGACCCCTCCTACGAGCAGTACTTC.

This sequence joins TRBV4-3 and TRBJ1-4; no firm D call. CDR1 LGHNA and CDR2 YSLEER come from the germline V gene. V was clipped by 2 bases and J by 4 bases, with 8 bases between them. This CDR3 region has 14 residues. CDR3 nucleotides: TGCGCCAGCAGCCAAACGCGGATTAATGAAAAACTGTTTTTT. Amino acid sequence: CASSQTRINEKLFF.

V and J are TRBV4-2 and TRBJ2-2, with D unresolved. Germline CDR1 reads LGHNA; CDR2 reads YNFKEQ. The CDR3 is made up of 16 amino acids. V was trimmed by 0 bases and J by 1 base, leaving 9 bases between them. The CDR3 loop is CASSQDRNGNTGELFF. The CDR3 DNA is TGTGCCAGCAGCCAAGATCGTAACGGGAACACCGGGGAGCTGTTTTTT.